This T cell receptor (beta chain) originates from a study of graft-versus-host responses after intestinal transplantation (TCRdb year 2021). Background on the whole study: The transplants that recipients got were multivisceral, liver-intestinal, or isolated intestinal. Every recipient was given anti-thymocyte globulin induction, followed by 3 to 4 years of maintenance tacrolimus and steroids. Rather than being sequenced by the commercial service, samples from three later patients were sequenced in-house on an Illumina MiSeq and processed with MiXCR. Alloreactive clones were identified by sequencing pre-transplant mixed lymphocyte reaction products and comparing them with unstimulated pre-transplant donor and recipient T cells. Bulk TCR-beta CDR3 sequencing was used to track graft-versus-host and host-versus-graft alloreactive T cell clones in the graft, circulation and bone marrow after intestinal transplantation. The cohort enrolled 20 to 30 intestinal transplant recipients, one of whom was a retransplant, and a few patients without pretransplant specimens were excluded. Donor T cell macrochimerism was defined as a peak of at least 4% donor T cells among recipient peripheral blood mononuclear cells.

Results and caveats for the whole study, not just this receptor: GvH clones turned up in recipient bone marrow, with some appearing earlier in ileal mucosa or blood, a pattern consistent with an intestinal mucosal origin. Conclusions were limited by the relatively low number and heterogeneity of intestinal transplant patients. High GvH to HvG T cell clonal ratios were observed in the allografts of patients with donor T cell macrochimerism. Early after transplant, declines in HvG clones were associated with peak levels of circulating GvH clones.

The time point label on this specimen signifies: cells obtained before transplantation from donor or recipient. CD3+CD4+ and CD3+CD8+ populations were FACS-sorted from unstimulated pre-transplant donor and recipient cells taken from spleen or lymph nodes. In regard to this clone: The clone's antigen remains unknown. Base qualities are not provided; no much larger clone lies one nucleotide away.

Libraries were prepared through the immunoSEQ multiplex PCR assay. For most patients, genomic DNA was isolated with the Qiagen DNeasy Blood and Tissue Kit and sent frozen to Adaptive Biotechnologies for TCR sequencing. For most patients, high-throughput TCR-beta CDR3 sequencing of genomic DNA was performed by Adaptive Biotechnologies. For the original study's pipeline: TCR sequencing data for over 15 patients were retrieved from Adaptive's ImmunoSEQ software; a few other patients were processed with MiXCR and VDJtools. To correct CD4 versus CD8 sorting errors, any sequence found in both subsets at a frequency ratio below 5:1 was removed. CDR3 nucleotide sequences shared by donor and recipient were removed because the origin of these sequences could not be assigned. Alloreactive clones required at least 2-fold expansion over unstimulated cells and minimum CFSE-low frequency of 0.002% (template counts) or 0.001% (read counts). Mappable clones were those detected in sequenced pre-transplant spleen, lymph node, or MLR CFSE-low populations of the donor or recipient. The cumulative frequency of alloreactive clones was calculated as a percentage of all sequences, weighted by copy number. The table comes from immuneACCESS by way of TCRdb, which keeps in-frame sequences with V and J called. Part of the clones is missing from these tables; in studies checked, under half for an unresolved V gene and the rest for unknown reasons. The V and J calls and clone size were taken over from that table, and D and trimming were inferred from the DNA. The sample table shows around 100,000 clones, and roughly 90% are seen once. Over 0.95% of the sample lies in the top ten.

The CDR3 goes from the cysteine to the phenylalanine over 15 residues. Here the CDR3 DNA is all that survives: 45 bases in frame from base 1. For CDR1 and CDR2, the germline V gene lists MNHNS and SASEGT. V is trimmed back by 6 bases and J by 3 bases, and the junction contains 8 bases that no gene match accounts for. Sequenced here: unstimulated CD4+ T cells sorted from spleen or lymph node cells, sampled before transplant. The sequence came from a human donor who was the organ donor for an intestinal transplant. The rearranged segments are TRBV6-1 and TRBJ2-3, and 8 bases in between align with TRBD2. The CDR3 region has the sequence CASRKRGGPTDTQYF. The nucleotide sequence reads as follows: TGTGCCAGCAGGAAACGGGGGGGCCCGACAGATACGCAGTATTTT.